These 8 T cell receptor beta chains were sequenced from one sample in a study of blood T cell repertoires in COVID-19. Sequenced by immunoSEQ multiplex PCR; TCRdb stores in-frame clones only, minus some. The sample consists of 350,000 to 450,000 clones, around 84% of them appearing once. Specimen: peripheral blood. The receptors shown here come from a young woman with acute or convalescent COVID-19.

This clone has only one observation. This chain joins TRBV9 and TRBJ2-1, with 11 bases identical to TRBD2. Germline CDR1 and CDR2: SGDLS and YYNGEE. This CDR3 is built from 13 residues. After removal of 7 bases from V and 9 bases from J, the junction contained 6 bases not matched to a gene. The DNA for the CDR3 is TGTGCCAGCTCCGGGACTAGCGGTATTGAGCAGTTCTTC. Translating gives CASSGTSGIEQFF.

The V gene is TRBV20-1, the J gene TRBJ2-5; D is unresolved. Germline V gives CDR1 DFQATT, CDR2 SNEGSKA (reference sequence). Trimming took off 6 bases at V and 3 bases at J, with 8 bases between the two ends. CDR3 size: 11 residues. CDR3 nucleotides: TGCAGTGCCACGAGAGAAGAGACCCAGTACTTC. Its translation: CSATREETQYF.

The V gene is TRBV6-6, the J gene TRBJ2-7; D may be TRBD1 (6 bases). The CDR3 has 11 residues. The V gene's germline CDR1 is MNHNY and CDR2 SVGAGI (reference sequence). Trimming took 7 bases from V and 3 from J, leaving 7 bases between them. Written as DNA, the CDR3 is TGTGCCAGCACAGGGGTCTACGAGCAGTACTTC. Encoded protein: CASTGVYEQYF.

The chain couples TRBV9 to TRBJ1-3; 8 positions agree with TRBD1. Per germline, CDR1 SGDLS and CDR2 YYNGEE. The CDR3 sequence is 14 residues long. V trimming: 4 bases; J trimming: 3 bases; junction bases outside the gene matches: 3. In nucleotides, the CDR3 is TGTGCCAGCAGCCCTGGGACAGGTGGAAACACCATATATTTT. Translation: CASSPGTGGNTIYF. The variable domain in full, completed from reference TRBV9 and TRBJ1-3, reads DSGVTQTPKHLITATGQRVTLRCSPRSGDLSVYWYQQSLDQGLQFLIQYYNGEERAKGNILERFSAQQFPDLHSELNLSSLELGDSALYFCASSPGTGGNTIYFGEGSWLTVV.

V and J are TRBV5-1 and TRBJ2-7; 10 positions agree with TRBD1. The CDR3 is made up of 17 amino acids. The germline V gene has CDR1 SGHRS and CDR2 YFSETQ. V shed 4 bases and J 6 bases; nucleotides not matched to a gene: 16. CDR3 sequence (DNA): TGCGCCAGCAGCATTCGGGGACAGGGGACGCGTTCGGGCGAGCAGTACTTC. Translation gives CASSIRGQGTRSGEQYF. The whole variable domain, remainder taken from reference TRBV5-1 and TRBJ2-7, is KAGVTQTPRYLIKTRGQQVTLSCSPISGHRSVSWYQQTPGQGLQFLFEYFSETQRNKGNFPGRFSGRQFSNSRSEMNVSTLELGDSALYLCASSIRGQGTRSGEQYFGPGTRLTVT.

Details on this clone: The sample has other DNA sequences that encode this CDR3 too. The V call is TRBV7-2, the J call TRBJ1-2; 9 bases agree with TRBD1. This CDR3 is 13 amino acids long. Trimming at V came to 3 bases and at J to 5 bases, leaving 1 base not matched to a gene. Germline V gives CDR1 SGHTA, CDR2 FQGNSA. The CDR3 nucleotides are TGTGCCAGCAGCTTCGGGACAGGGTATGGCTACACCTTC. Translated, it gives CASSFGTGYGYTF.

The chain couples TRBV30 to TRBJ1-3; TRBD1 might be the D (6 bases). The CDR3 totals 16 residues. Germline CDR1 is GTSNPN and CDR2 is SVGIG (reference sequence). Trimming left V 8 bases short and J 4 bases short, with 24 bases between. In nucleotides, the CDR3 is TGTGCCACCCGGACAGTCCCCCCCTCTCTGGGAAACACCATATATTTT. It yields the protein CATRTVPPSLGNTIYF.

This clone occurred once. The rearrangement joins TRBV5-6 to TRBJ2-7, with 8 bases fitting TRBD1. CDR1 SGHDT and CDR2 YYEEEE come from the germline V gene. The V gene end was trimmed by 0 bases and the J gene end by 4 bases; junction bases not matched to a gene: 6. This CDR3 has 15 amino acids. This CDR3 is CASSLASTGGYEQYF. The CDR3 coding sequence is TGTGCCAGCAGCTTGGCGTCTACAGGGGGGTACGAGCAGTACTTC.